This TCR beta chain was captured in a study of brain T cells in children with intractable seizures. Broader study findings: Patients' HCMV serostatus was unknown; virus specificity rests on CDR3 similarity alone. Pre- and post-surgery blood differed in depth, so pre-surgery absences may be undersampling.

Clones were sequenced by immunoSEQ multiplex PCR, and TCRdb holds only the in-frame ones, with some missing. Of approximately 330,000 clones in the sample, 93% were seen once. As for this clone: Antigen specificity is unknown.

Documented time point: blood from clinic visit 5 months post-surgery; TSC patient then seizure free. Only cases whose brain tissue showed the highest T cell transcript signatures were sequenced. At least one anti-epileptic drug was given before surgery. V lost 4 bases, J lost 4 bases, and 10 bases lay in between. The V gene's germline CDR1 is SGHAT and CDR2 FQNNGV. The CDR3 is made up of 13 amino acids. The receptor was isolated from a boy less than two years old with tuberous sclerosis and intractable seizures. The sequencing used peripheral blood, collected 5 to 6 months after surgery. The chain links TRBV11-2 to TRBJ1-1; D unclear. The CDR3, as DNA: TGTGCCAGCAGCTGGACGGGTGGCACTGAAGCTTTCTTT. This sequence encodes CASSWTGGTEAFF.